This section outlines one TCR beta chain sequence together with its context. The record originates from a study of sequential checkpoint blockade in melanoma. Overall study: Patients were randomized 1:1 to nivolumab-then-ipilimumab or ipilimumab-then-nivolumab first-line. Maintenance nivolumab came after either treatment sequence. After nivolumab or ipilimumab alone, about 22 patients had week-13 rebiopsies.

As for treatment: randomized to nivolumab then ipilimumab (arm A) or the reverse (arm B). Generated by immunoSEQ multiplex PCR, the TCRdb table keeps only in-frame clones and is missing some. The table includes 2,000 or so clones, just under 25% detected once. The germline gives CDR1 LNHDA, CDR2 SQIVND (reference sequence). CDR3 size: 16 residues. J gave up 6 bases and V 5 bases, and 12 bases lay outside the gene matches. This TCR came from a human donor with melanoma. The material was tumor tissue (inferred from file names), obtained from a patient given nivolumab and ipilimumab in sequence. The chain employs TRBV19 and TRBJ2-1; 8 bases line up with TRBD2. The CDR3 DNA follows: TGTGCCAGTAGTTGGTTTGTGGCGGGGGGCCGCAATGAGCAGTTCTTC. Translating it yields CASSWFVAGGRNEQFF.